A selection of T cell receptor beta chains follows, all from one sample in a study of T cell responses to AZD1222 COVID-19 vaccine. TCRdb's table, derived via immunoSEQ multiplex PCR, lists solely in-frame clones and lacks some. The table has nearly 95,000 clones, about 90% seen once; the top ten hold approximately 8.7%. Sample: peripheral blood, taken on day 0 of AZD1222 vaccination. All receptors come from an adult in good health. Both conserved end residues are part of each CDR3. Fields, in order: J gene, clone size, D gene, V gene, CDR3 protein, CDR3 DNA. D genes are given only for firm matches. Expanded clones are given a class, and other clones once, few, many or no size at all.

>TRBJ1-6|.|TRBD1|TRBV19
CASTTGTVINSALHF
TGTGCCAGTACCACCGGGACAGTAATTAATTCAGCCCTCCACTTT
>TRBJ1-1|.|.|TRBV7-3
CASSLTGGQGWTEAFF
TGTGCCAGCAGCTTAACTGGGGGGCAGGGATGGACTGAAGCTTTCTTT
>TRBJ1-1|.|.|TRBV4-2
CASSQGAQERAEAFF
TGTGCCAGCAGCCAAGGGGCCCAGGAGAGGGCTGAAGCTTTCTTT
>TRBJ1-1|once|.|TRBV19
CASSNAANTEAFF
TGTGCCAGCTCCAACGCAGCAAACACTGAAGCTTTCTTT
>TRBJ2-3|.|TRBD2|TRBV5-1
CASSSRWGGEDTQYF
TGCGCCAGCAGCTCACGATGGGGAGGGGAGGATACGCAGTATTTT
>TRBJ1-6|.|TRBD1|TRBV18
CASSPGQARLSYNSPLHF
TGTGCCAGCTCACCGGGACAGGCCAGACTCTCCTATAATTCACCCCTCCACTTT
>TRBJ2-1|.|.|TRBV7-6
CASSLGQPGSILINEQFF
TGTGCCAGCAGCTTAGGTCAACCGGGGTCGATATTAATTAATGAGCAGTTCTTC
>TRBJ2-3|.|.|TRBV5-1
CASSPVGTDTQYF
TGCGCCAGCAGCCCGGTGGGAACAGATACGCAGTATTTT
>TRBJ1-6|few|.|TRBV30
CAGGRTSSYNSPLHF
TGTGCCGGGGGCCGGACTAGCTCCTATAATTCACCCCTCCACTTT
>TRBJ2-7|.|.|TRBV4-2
CASSQDLSRASSYEQYF
TGTGCCAGCAGCCAAGATCTTTCAAGGGCTAGCTCCTACGAGCAGTACTTC
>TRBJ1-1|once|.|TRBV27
CASSFLQAGRSSEAFF
TGTGCCAGCAGTTTTCTACAGGCCGGGCGTTCATCCGAAGCTTTCTTT
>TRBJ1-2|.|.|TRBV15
CATSRWGPWEGTEDYGYTF
TGTGCCACCAGCAGATGGGGGCCCTGGGAAGGGACCGAGGACTATGGCTACACCTTC
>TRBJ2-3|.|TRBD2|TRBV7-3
CASSFQAGGTDTQYF
TGTGCCAGCAGCTTTCAAGCGGGGGGAACAGATACGCAGTATTTT
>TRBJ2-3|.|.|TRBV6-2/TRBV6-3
CASSAQGDTQYF
TGTGCCAGCAGTGCTCAGGGGGATACGCAGTATTTT
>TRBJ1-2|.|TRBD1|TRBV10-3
CAINDRGDYGYTF
TGTGCCATCAACGACAGGGGAGACTATGGCTACACCTTC
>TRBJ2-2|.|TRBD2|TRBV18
CASSRTSGGARNTGELFF
TGTGCCAGCTCACGCACTAGCGGGGGGGCCCGGAACACCGGGGAGCTGTTTTTT
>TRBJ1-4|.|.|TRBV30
CAWRVRGLLSEKLFF
TGTGCCTGGAGGGTACGGGGGCTTCTCAGTGAAAAACTGTTTTTT
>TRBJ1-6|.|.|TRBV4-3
CASSQGISYNSPLHF
TGCGCCAGCAGCCAAGGGATTTCCTATAATTCACCCCTCCACTTT
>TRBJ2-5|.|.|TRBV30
CAWAPSEETQYF
TGTGCCTGGGCCCCTAGCGAAGAGACCCAGTACTTC
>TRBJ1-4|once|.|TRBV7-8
CASSSRGSANEKLFF
TGTGCCAGCAGCTCCCGGGGGAGCGCTAATGAAAAACTGTTTTTT
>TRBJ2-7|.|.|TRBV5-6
CTSSPETDRFKQYF
TGTACCAGCAGCCCAGAGACAGATAGGTTTAAGCAGTACTTC
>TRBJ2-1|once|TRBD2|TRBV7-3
CASSLGLAFAEQFF
TGTGCCAGCAGCTTGGGACTAGCGTTCGCCGAGCAGTTCTTC
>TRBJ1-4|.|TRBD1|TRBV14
CASSEGTGATNEKLFF
TGTGCCAGCAGCGAAGGGACAGGGGCAACTAATGAAAAACTGTTTTTT
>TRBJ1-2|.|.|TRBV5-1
CASSLDGGGGYTF
TGCGCCAGCAGCTTGGATGGGGGTGGAGGCTACACCTTC
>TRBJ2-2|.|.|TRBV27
CASSYGAGELFF
TGTGCCAGCAGTTACGGGGCTGGGGAGCTGTTTTTT
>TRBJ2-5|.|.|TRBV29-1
CSVEVSRVETQYF
TGCAGCGTTGAAGTCAGCCGGGTTGAGACCCAGTACTTC
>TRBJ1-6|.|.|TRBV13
CASSPKGYNSPLHF
TGTGCCAGCAGCCCAAAAGGCTATAATTCACCCCTCCACTTT
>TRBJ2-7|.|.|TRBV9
CASSVEGSPYEQYF
TGTGCCAGCAGCGTAGAGGGCAGTCCCTACGAGCAGTACTTC
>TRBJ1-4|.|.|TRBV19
CASSITSGGIKLFF
TGTGCCAGTAGTATAACGTCTGGAGGAATAAAACTGTTTTTT
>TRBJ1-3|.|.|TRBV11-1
CASSSLASGNTIYF
TGTGCCAGCAGCTCGCTCGCCTCTGGAAACACCATATATTTT
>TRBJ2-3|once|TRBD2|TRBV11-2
CASSLGAGGGSTDTQYF
TGTGCCAGCAGCTTAGGTGCGGGGGGGGGTAGCACAGATACGCAGTATTTT
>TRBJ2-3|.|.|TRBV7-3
CASSSNADTQYF
TGTGCCAGCAGCTCGAACGCGGATACGCAGTATTTT
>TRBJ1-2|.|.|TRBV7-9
CASSLEGTRGGSYTF
TGTGCCAGCAGCTTAGAGGGTACCAGGGGAGGTAGCTACACCTTC
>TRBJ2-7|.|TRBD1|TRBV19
CASSPRRQGASSYEQYF
TGTGCCAGTTCCCCGCGCAGGCAGGGGGCGAGTTCCTACGAGCAGTACTTC
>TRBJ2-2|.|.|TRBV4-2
CASSQDPPPRGRDTGELFF
TGTGCCAGCAGCCAAGATCCGCCCCCGAGGGGGAGAGACACCGGGGAGCTGTTTTTT
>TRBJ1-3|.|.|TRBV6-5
CASSYRRADTIYF
TGTGCCAGCAGTTATCGGAGGGCGGACACCATATATTTT